This T cell receptor beta chain was recovered during a study of beta chain features in type 1 diabetes. The isolated RNA, all of it, was reverse transcribed, so expressed TCRB transcripts were what got sequenced. Around 3.57 million reads was the average for naive, central memory and regulatory T cell samples. The table came from immunoSEQ multiplex PCR; TCRdb's copy has only in-frame clones and leaves some out. This table holds roughly 700,000 clones, around 15% found once. Study-wide results and limits: All four CD4+ subsets of Type 1 diabetes patients contained TCRB CDR3s that were moderately but significantly shorter.

As regards this clone: Antigen: not known.

Trimming took off 4 bases at V and 1 base at J, with 7 bases between the two ends. The CDR3 sequence is 13 residues long. Germline V lookup: CDR1 SGHTA, CDR2 FQGNSA. Specimen: naive CD4+ T cells from blood. This receptor was identified in a young man with type 1 diabetes. The chain links TRBV7-2 to TRBJ1-1, with D unresolved. The DNA for the CDR3 is TGTGCCAGCAGCTCCTACAGGAACACTGAAGCTTTCTTT. Encoded protein: CASSSYRNTEAFF.